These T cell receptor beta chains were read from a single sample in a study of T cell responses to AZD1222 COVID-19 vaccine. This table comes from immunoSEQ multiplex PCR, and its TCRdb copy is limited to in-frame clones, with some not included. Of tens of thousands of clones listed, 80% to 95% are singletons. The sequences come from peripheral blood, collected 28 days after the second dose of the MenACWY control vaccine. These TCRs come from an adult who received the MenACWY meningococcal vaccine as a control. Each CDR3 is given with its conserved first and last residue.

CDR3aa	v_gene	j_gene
CSATGSQPQHF	TRBV20-1	TRBJ1-5
CATSDFWIKGEEEQYF	TRBV24-1	TRBJ2-7
CASSLEEGAPGGYTF	TRBV5-6	TRBJ1-2
CASSPRGNTIYF	TRBV4-1	TRBJ1-3
CASSAVVGAGELFF	TRBV19	TRBJ2-2
CASSSLRQPQHF	TRBV28	TRBJ1-5
CASRRGGDSNQPQHF	TRBV3-1/TRBV3-2	TRBJ1-5
CASRTGGVNEQYF	TRBV27	TRBJ2-7
CASSQDRWLAGVNEQFF	TRBV4-3	TRBJ2-1
CASSPGTPGQGHEQYF	TRBV19	TRBJ2-7
CSASKLTPYNEQFF	TRBV20-1	TRBJ2-1
CASRATPDNYNEQFF	TRBV5-1	TRBJ2-1
CASSQASRQPSYNEQFF	TRBV3-1/TRBV3-2	TRBJ2-1
CASGLGASNTIYF	TRBV12-5	TRBJ1-3
CASSARRSSYEQYF	TRBV19	TRBJ2-7
CASSHGDGSSYNSPLHF	TRBV4-2	TRBJ1-6